This T cell receptor (beta chain) was identified during a study of cytomegalovirus exposure and HLA in healthy donors. Assay: immunoSEQ multiplex PCR; the TCRdb copy retains only in-frame clones and omits some. The top ten clones hold about 2.3% of a sample with around 150,000 clones, around four fifths of them seen once. This CDR3 has 15 amino acids. Germline V lookup: CDR1 MNHEY, CDR2 SVGAGI. Trimming at V came to 2 bases and at J to 3 bases, leaving 4 bases not matched to a gene. The sequence derives from a young man in good health and CMV-seropositive. Sequences were obtained from PBMCs. The chain has TRBV6-5 and TRBJ2-7; 10 nucleotides align to TRBD2. The CDR3 spells CASSYGAGGNYEQYF. CDR3 nucleotide sequence: TGTGCCAGCAGTTACGGAGCGGGGGGGAACTACGAGCAGTACTTC.